This T cell receptor (beta chain) was recorded in a study of cytomegalovirus exposure and HLA in healthy donors. Across the study: Sequencing of roughly 180 million T cells in an earlier analysis found around 100 million unique TCR beta sequences. General observations from the study: Altogether, about 160 TCR beta chains were recorded as cytomegalovirus-associated. A later analysis found TCR association rates differed by HLA locus, highest for DRB1 and lowest for HLA-C. Productive status was seen about 87% or about 30% of the time for most TCR beta V segments in an earlier analysis.

The PCR was carried out with 60 Vbeta primers and 13 Jbeta primers. Clones were sequenced by immunoSEQ multiplex PCR, and TCRdb holds only the in-frame ones, with some missing. The repertoire includes some 110,000 clones, around 76% of them detected once, and 16% sits in the top ten. As regards this clone: No antigen is known for it.

Germline CDR1 reads LNHDA; CDR2 reads SQIVND (reference sequence). The CDR3 has 19 residues. J lost 0 bases, V lost 6 bases, and 13 bases had no gene match. The rearrangement links TRBV19 to TRBJ2-1; 11 bases align to TRBD2. The source is a man aged 50 to 60 in good health and CMV-seropositive. Sample: PBMCs. The DNA for the CDR3 is TGTGCCAGTAGCTCCCCCCCGGGACTAGCGGCACTCTCCTACAATGAGCAGTTCTTC. Amino acids: CASSSPPGLAALSYNEQFF.